The entry below describes one T cell receptor beta chain. Its antigen is not identified. The CDR3 consists of 14 residues. Germline CDR1 reads MNHEY; CDR2 reads SVGEGT. TCRdb reprocessed the 5' RACE reads, keeping one entry per CDR3 protein, no DNA. The sample table sets out about 380,000 distinct CDR3 sequences. This sample is drawn from a study of monozygotic twins with inflammatory bowel disease. Broader study findings: With inverse Simpson as the measure, TCRbeta diversity was lower in IBD patients than in healthy co-twins. A lone strong IBD-associated signal or clonotype found no support. Discrimination among different T cell subtypes was not achievable.

Sequencing was carried out using blood. The TCR comes from a human donor with ulcerative colitis or Crohn's disease, or a healthy co-twin of an affected twin (not recorded which). The chain links TRBV6-2 or TRBV6-3 to TRBJ1-2. This chain's CDR3 is CASSRPGGVYGYTF.